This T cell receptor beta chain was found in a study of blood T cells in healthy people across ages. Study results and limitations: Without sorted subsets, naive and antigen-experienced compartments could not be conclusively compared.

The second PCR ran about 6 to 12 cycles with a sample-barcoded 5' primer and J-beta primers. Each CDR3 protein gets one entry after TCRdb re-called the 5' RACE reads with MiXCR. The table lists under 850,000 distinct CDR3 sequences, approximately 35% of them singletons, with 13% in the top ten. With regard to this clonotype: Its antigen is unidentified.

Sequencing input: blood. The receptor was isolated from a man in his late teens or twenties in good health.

The CDR3 DNA follows: TGTGCCAGCAGCCAAGGGTTTCAATCCGGGGGACCCAATGAGCAGTTCTTC. It translates to CASSQGFQSGGPNEQFF. The chain carries TRBV3-1 and TRBJ2-1; TRBD2 might be the D (6 bases). The length of the CDR3 is 17 residues. V lost 1 base, J lost 6 bases, and 19 bases lay in between. CDR1 is LGHDT, CDR2 YNNKEL, per germline (reference sequence).